This paragraph reports one T cell receptor beta chain. The data derive from a study of response to subunit inactivated influenza vaccine. V was pared by 5 bases and J by 5 bases, with 7 bases of the junction left unmatched. CDR3 size: 15 residues. Germline V lookup: CDR1 SGHTA, CDR2 FQGNSA. TCRdb ran MiXCR on the RT-PCR reads and lists one entry per CDR3 protein. The repertoire holds around 790,000 distinct CDR3 sequences, over 20% seen once, with roughly a tenth in the top ten. The TCR comes from a man over 45 who received an inactivated influenza vaccine. This chain joins TRBV7-2 and TRBJ2-5; the match to TRBD1 covers 11 bases. The material was PBMCs from blood, obtained less than 6 days after vaccination. DNA of the CDR3: TGTGCCAGCAGCCCAGGACAGGGGGCCCGTGAGACCCAGTACTTC. It codes for CASSPGQGARETQYF.